This TCR beta chain was captured by sequencing in a study of Ad26.COV2.S vaccination and SARS-CoV-2 variants. Study in general: The study gave Ad26.COV2.S intramuscularly, once or twice 56 days apart.

Germline V gene data show CDR1 as LNHDA and CDR2 as SQIVND (reference sequence). The V gene lost 1 base and the J gene lost 0 bases, with 13 bases spanning the gap. The CDR3 length is 17 residues. Libraries were prepared by immunoSEQ multiplex PCR; TCRdb keeps only in-frame clonotypes and omits some of them. This table holds some 320,000 clones, approximately 86% found once. Indicated treatment: around 19 received Ad26.COV2.S at low or high dose, single or two shots; about five received placebo; per-sample allocation not given. Samples analyzed were those drawn on day 63 after the first vaccine or placebo injection. This person who donated was an adult of 18-55 years in Boston. Ad26.COV2.S expressed prefusion-stabilized spike from the original Wuhan strain.

The rearrangement joins TRBV19 to TRBJ1-3; D is unresolved. This receptor was taken from a person aged 18-65 years who received the Ad26.COV2.S COVID-19 vaccine or a placebo. Sequences were derived from peripheral blood, sampled in a trial of Ad26.COV2.S vaccine versus placebo. The CDR3 here is CASSIGRVLYSGNTIYF. CDR3 nucleotide sequence: TGTGCCAGTAGTATAGGTCGGGTCCTATACTCTGGAAACACCATATATTTT.